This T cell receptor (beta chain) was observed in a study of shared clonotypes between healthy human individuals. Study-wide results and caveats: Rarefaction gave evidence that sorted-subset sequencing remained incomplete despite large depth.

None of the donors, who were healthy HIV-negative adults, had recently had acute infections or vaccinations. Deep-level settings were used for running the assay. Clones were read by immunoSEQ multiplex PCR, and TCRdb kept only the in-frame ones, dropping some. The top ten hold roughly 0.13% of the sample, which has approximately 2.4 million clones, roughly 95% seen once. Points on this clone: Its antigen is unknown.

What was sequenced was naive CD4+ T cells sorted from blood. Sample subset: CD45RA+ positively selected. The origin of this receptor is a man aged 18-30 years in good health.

The chain's CDR3 is CASSRQDSSGNTIYF. In DNA, the CDR3 is TGTGCCAGCTCTCGACAGGACAGCTCTGGAAACACCATATATTTT. J is TRBJ1-3 and V is TRBV18; D might be TRBD1 (6 bases). V was clipped by 6 bases and J by 0 bases, with 12 bases between them. Looked up from germline, CDR1 is KGHSH and CDR2 is LQKENI. This CDR3 is built from 15 residues.